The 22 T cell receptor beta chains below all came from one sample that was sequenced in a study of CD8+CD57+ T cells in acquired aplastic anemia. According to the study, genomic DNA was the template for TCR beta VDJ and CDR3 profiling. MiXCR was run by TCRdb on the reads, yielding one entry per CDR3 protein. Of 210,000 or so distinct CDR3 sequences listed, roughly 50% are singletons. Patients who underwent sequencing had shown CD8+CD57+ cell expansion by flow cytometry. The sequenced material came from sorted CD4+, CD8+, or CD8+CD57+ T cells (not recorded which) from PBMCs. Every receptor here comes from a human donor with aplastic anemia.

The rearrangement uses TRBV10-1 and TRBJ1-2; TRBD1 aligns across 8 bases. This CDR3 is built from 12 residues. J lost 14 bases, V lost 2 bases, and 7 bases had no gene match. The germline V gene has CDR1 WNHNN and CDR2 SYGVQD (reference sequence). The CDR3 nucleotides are TGCGCCAGCAGTGAGGGGCAGGGGGCGAAAACCTTC. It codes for CASSEGQGAKTF.

CDR3 nucleotide sequence: TGTGCCAGCAGCGCCGGGACAGCAGCCGGGGAGCTGTTTTTT. Its translation: CASSAGTAAGELFF. The V and J genes are TRBV9 and TRBJ2-2; 7 positions match TRBD1. Losses at the gene ends were 3 bases for V and 6 bases for J; bases not matched to a gene: 5. CDR1 and CDR2 from the germline V gene are SGDLS and YYNGEE. The length of the CDR3 is 14 residues.

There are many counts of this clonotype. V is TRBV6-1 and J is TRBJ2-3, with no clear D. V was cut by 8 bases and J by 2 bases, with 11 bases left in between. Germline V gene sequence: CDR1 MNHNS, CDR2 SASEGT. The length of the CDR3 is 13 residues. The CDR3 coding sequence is TGTGCCAGCTGGTGGGGTGTCACAGATACGCAGTATTTT. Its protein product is CASWWGVTDTQYF.

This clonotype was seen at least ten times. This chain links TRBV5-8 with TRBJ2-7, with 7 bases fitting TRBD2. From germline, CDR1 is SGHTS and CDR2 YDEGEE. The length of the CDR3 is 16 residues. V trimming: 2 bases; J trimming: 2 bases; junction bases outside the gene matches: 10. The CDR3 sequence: CASSLVLTGTTYEQYF. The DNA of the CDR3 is TGTGCCAGCAGCTTAGTTTTAACCGGGACTACCTACGAGCAGTACTTC.

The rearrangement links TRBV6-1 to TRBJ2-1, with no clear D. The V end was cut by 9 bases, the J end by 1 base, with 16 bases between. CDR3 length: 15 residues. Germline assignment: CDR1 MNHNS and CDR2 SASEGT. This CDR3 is CASIKRHSSYNEQFF. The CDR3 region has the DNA TGTGCCAGTATTAAAAGGCACAGTTCCTACAATGAGCAGTTCTTC.

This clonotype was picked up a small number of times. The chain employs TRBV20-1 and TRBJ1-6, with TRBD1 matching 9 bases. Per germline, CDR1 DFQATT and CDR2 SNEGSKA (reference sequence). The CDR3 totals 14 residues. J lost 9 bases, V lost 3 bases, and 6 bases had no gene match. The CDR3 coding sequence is TGCAGTGCTAGGACGGGACAGGGAGGTTCACCCCTCCACTTT. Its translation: CSARTGQGGSPLHF.

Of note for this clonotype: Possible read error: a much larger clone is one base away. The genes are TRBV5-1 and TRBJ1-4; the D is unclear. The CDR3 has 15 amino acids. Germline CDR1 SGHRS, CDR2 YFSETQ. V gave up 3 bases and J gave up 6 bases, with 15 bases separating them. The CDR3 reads CASSSQPGPDEKLFF. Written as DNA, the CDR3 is TGCGCCAGCAGCTCGCAGCCTGGGCCCGATGAAAAACTGTTTTTT.

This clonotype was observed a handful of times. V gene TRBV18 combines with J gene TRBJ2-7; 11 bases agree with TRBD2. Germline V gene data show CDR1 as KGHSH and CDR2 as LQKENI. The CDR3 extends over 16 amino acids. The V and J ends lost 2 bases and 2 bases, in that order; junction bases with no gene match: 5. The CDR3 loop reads CASSPTLAGVTYEQYF. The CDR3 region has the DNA TGTGCCAGCTCACCAACACTAGCGGGGGTAACCTACGAGCAGTACTTC.

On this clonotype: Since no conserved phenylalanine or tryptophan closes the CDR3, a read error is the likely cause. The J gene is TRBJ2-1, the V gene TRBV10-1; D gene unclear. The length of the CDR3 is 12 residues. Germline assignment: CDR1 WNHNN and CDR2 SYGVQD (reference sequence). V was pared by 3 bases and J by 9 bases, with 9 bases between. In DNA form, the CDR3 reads TGCGCCAGCAGTGAAGGACGAGGTGAGCAGTTCTCC. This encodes CASSEGRGEQFS.

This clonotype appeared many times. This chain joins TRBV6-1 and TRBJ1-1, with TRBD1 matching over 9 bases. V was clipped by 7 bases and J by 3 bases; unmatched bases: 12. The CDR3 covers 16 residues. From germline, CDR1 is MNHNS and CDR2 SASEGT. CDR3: CASILVQGAVYTEAFF. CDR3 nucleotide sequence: TGTGCCAGCATCCTGGTACAGGGGGCTGTTTACACTGAAGCTTTCTTT.

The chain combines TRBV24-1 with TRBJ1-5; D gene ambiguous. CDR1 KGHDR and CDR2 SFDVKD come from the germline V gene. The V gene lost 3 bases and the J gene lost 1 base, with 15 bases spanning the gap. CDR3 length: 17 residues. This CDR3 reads CATSDEFGYISNQPQHF. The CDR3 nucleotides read TGTGCCACCAGTGATGAATTTGGATATATAAGCAATCAGCCCCAGCATTTT.

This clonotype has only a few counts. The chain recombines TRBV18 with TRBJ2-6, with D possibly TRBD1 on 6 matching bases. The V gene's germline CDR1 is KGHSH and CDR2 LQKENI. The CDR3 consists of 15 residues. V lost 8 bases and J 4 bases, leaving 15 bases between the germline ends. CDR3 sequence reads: CASHRAQGGANVLTF. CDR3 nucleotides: TGTGCCAGCCACAGGGCCCAGGGAGGGGCCAACGTCCTGACTTTC.

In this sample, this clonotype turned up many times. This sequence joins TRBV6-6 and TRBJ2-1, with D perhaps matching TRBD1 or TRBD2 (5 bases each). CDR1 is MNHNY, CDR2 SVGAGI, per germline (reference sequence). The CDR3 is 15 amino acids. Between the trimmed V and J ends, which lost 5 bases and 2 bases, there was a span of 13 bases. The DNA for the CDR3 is TGTGCCAGCAGTGCTAAGTGGGACCCCTACAATGAGCAGTTCTTC. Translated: CASSAKWDPYNEQFF.

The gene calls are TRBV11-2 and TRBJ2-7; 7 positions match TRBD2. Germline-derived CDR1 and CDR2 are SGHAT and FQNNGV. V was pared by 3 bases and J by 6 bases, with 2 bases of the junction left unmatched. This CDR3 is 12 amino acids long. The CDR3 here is CASSLGGVEQYF. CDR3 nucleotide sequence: TGTGCCAGCAGCTTGGGGGGGGTCGAGCAGTACTTC.

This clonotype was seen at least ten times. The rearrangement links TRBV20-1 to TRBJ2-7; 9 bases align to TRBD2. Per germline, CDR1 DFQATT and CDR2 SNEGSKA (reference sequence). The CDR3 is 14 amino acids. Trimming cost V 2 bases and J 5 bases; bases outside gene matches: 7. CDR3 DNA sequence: TGCAGTGCTAGACGGACGGGACTAGCCGACGAGCAGTACTTC. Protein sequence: CSARRTGLADEQYF.

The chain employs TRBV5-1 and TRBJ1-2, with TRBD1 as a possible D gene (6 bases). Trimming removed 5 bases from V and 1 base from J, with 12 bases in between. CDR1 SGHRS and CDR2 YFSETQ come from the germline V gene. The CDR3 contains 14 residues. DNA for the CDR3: TGCGCCAGCAGACCGGACAGCGGTAACTATGGCTACACCTTC. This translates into CASRPDSGNYGYTF.

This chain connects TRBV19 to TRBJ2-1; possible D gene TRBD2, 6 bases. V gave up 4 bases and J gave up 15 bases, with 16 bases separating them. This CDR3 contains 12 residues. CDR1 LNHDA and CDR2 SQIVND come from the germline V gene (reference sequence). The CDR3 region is CASSRWGREAFF. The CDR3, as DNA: TGTGCCAGTAGTAGGTGGGGCAGGGAGGCGTTCTTC.

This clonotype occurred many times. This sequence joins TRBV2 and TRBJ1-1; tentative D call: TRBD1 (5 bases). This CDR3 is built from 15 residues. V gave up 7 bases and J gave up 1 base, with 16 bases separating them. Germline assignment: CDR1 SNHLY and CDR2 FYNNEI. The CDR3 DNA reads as TGTGCCAGCATTAAGCCGGGGGAGTCGAACACTGAAGCTTTCTTT. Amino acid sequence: CASIKPGESNTEAFF.

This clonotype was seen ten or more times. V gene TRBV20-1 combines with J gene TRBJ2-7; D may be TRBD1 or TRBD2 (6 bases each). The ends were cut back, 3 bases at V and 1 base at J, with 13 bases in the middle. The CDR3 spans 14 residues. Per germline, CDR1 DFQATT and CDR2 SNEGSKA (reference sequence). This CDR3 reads CSASPGAGSYEQYF. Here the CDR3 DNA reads TGCAGTGCTAGTCCAGGGGCGGGATCCTACGAGCAGTACTTC.

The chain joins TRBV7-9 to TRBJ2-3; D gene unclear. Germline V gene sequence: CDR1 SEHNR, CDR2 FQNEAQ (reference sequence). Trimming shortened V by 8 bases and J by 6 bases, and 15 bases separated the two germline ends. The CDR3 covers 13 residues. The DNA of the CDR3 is TGTGCCAGCCCCCGTCCCACCCAGGATACGCAGTATTTT. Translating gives CASPRPTQDTQYF.

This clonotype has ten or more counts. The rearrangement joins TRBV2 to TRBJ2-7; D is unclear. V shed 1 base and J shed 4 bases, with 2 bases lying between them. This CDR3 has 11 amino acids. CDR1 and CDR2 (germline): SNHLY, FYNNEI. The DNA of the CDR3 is TGTGCCAGCAGTGAAGTGTACGAGCAGTACTTC. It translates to CASSEVYEQYF.

The CDR3 nucleotides read TGCAGCGTTGGAAAGGTACTAACGGGGACCACAGATACGCAGTATTTT. This translates into CSVGKVLTGTTDTQYF. The rearrangement links TRBV29-1 to TRBJ2-3; the D gene could be TRBD1 or TRBD2 (5 bases each). The length of the CDR3 is 16 residues. CDR1 is SQVTM and CDR2 is ANQGSEA in the germline V gene. V lost 4 bases, J lost 2 bases, and 19 bases lay in between.